The next 3 T cell receptor beta chains were all read from a single sample in a study of blood T cells in healthy people across ages. Primers used in a second PCR of about 7 to 12 cycles were a sample-barcoded 5' primer and a J-beta primer mix. TCRdb reprocessed the 5' RACE reads with MiXCR, giving one entry per CDR3 protein. The sample has 700,000 to 900,000 distinct CDR3 sequences; 20% to 30% are singletons. These data also featured in a second study, about T cells of mothers and their children.

The sample consisted of blood. The receptor set was obtained from a boy aged 5 to 17 in good health.

This clonotype was recorded a few times. The chain employs TRBV29-1 and TRBJ1-2; 8 bases are shared with TRBD1. The CDR3 extends over 15 amino acids. The V and J ends lost 5 bases and 4 bases, in that order; junction bases with no gene match: 12. The germline gives CDR1 SQVTM, CDR2 ANQGSEA. CDR3 sequence: CSVPRTGIGGYGYTF. CDR3 nucleotide sequence: TGCAGCGTTCCCCGGACAGGGATCGGGGGCTATGGCTACACCTTC. Full variable domain (outside the CDR3, taken from reference TRBV29-1 and TRBJ1-2): SAVISQKPSRDICQRGTSLTIQCQVDSQVTMMFWYRQQPGQSLTLIATANQGSEATYESGFVIDKFPISRPNLTFSTLTVSNMSPEDSSIYLCSVPRTGIGGYGYTFGSGTRLTVV.

This clonotype has more than one count but fewer than ten. A junction end diverges from the germline sequence, so it may reflect a read error. The chain employs TRBV20-1 and TRBJ2-3; 8 bases line up with TRBD2. Germline values: CDR1 DFQATT, CDR2 SNEGSKA (reference sequence). This CDR3 spans 16 amino acids. The CDR3 nucleotides read TGCAGTGCTAGAGATCGCGGGGGGACCCTGAGGGAGACCCAGTACTTT. Translation gives CSARDRGGTLRETQYF.

The CDR3 is CASSLGSERGSGRYQETQYF. The DNA for the CDR3 is TGTGCCAGCAGCTTAGGCTCCGAACGAGGGAGCGGAAGGTACCAAGAGACCCAGTACTTC. The V call is TRBV7-2, the J call TRBJ2-5, with D possibly matching TRBD2 (5 bases). The germline V gene encodes CDR1 SGHTA and CDR2 FQGNSA. This CDR3 comprises 20 residues. Trimming removed 1 base at V and 0 bases at J, with 24 bases between.